The 20 T cell receptor beta chains given below trace back to one sample, sequenced in a study of blood T cell repertoires in COVID-19. Sequenced by immunoSEQ multiplex PCR; TCRdb stores in-frame clones only, minus some. The sample has 95,000 to 100,000 clones; roughly 80% are singletons. The material sequenced was peripheral blood. These receptors came from a human donor in a cohort sampled during active COVID-19.

The J gene is TRBJ1-6, the V gene TRBV28, with D possibly TRBD1 on 5 matching bases. V was trimmed by 2 bases and J by 2 bases, leaving 7 bases between them. In germline, CDR1 is MDHEN, CDR2 SYDVKM. CDR3 length equals 15 residues. The CDR3 DNA reads TGTGCCAGCAGTTTAGACAGAGCCTATAATTCACCCCTCCACTTT. Amino acids: CASSLDRAYNSPLHF.

The rearrangement links TRBV18 to TRBJ2-1, with a weak D call TRBD2 (6 bases). This CDR3 region has 17 residues. Between the trimmed V and J ends, which lost 0 bases and 4 bases, there was a span of 16 bases. Germline CDR1 and CDR2: KGHSH and LQKENI. CDR3 loop: CASSPPGGRRGYNEQFF. The CDR3 nucleotides are TGTGCCAGCTCACCACCGGGGGGACGAAGAGGGTACAATGAGCAGTTCTTC.

The chain links TRBV5-4 to TRBJ2-1; TRBD2 is a possible D gene (5 bases). The CDR3 covers 17 residues. V lost 0 bases and J 6 bases, leaving 19 bases between the germline ends. Germline V gives CDR1 SGHNT, CDR2 YYREEE (reference sequence). The CDR3 nucleotides read TGTGCCAGCAGCTTGGAAGTTGCGGGCCCCCGGGGCAATGAGCAGTTCTTC. It yields the protein CASSLEVAGPRGNEQFF. Drawing the rest from reference TRBV5-4 and TRBJ2-1, the complete variable domain is ETGVTQSPTHLIKTRGQQVTLRCSSQSGHNTVSWYQQALGQGPQFIFQYYREEENGRGNFPPRFSGLQFPNYSSELNVNALELDDSALYLCASSLEVAGPRGNEQFFGPGTRLTVL.

The chain combines TRBV10-3 with TRBJ2-1, with 14 bases lining up with TRBD2. Germline values: CDR1 ENHRY, CDR2 SYGVKD. Trimming cost V 6 bases and J 0 bases; bases outside gene matches: 4. This CDR3 region has 17 residues. The CDR3 region has the DNA TGTGCCATCAGGGGGACTAGCGGGGGAAGCTCCTACAATGAGCAGTTCTTC. As protein: CAIRGTSGGSSYNEQFF.

V gene TRBV7-6 combines with J gene TRBJ2-2; 10 nucleotides align to TRBD2. Losses at the gene ends were 6 bases for V and 0 bases for J; bases not matched to a gene: 7. The V gene's germline CDR1 is SGHVS and CDR2 FNYEAQ. The CDR3 runs to 17 residues. CDR3 sequence (DNA): TGTGCCAGCAGTCTCGGGGGACTAGCGCCGAACACCGGGGAGCTGTTTTTT. Its translation is CASSLGGLAPNTGELFF.

The chain employs TRBV2 and TRBJ2-5; TRBD2 aligns across 14 bases. CDR3 length equals 15 residues. Germline V lookup: CDR1 SNHLY, CDR2 FYNNEI. V shed 6 bases, J shed 4 bases, and the junction held 4 bases outside the gene matches. The CDR3 loop reads CASRPGLAGGETQYF. CDR3 sequence (DNA): TGTGCCAGCAGACCAGGACTAGCGGGAGGAGAGACCCAGTACTTC. Looking up the rest from reference TRBV2 and TRBJ2-5 gives the full variable domain: EPEVTQTPSHQVTQMGQEVILRCVPISNHLYFYWYRQILGQKVEFLVSFYNNEISEKSEIFDDQFSVERPDGSNFTLKIRSTKLEDSAMYFCASRPGLAGGETQYFGPGTRLLVL.

This rearrangement joins TRBV18 to TRBJ1-5; D is unclear. The CDR3 runs to 14 residues. Germline assignment: CDR1 KGHSH and CDR2 LQKENI. The V and J ends lost 2 bases and 3 bases respectively, with 8 bases between them. The CDR3 nucleotides are TGTGCCAGCTCACCATCCCAAAACAATCAGCCCCAGCATTTT. Amino acids: CASSPSQNNQPQHF.

The rearrangement links TRBV6-6 to TRBJ2-2; TRBD2 might be the D (7 bases). This CDR3 contains 12 residues. Trimming cost V 7 bases and J 8 bases, with 11 bases left between them. Germline-derived CDR1 and CDR2 are MNHNY and SVGAGI (reference sequence). This chain's CDR3 is CASKGGSGELFF. The CDR3 DNA is TGTGCCAGCAAGGGGGGGTCGGGGGAGCTGTTTTTT.

The rearrangement joins TRBV7-2 to TRBJ2-3, with unresolved D. Germline V gene data show CDR1 as SGHTA and CDR2 as FQGNSA. The CDR3 consists of 14 residues. The V end was cut by 2 bases, the J end by 5 bases, with 11 bases between. This chain's CDR3 is CASSLTLGIDTQYF. The DNA of the CDR3 is TGTGCCAGCAGCTTAACCCTGGGCATAGATACGCAGTATTTT.

This chain joins TRBV21-1 and TRBJ2-6; the table's D call, TRBD1, was not checked against the DNA. TRBV21-1 is a pseudogene locus. The CDR3 has 15 amino acids. The CDR3 nucleotides are TGTGCCAGCAACCCACAGGGCGCTGGGGCCAACGTCCTGACTTTC. It specifies CASNPQGAGANVLTF.

A remark on this clone: The CDR3 ends on some other residue instead of the conserved phenylalanine or tryptophan, so this is likely a read error. The limits of the CDR3 on the DNA are not certain, so only TCRdb's listed CDR3 is given. The chain has TRBV2 and TRBJ2-7; TRBD2 was called by the table and not checked on the DNA. CDR1 is SNHLY, CDR2 FYNNEI, per germline. A total of 12 residues make up the CDR3, ends included. This CDR3 is CASSGHLAGALL.

This clone was counted once. The V call is TRBV28, the J call TRBJ2-5; 8 bases are shared with TRBD1. Germline CDR1 is MDHEN and CDR2 is SYDVKM. There are 15 residues in the CDR3. Trimming took 5 bases from V and 9 from J; bases not matched to a gene: 14. The DNA of the CDR3 is TGTGCCAGCAGTCCCCAAGACAGGGGCCTAGTGGCCCAGTACTTC. Translated: CASSPQDRGLVAQYF.

The rearrangement uses TRBV18 and TRBJ1-1; D possibly corresponds to TRBD1 (6 bases). The CDR3 length is 15 residues. CDR1 KGHSH and CDR2 LQKENI come from the germline V gene. Trimming took 3 bases from V and 1 from J, leaving 12 bases between them. The CDR3 reads CASSPLKDRNTEAFF. The CDR3 region has the DNA TGTGCCAGCTCACCCCTTAAGGACAGGAACACTGAAGCTTTCTTT.

This clone was seen a handful of times. The rearrangement links TRBV3-1 (or the pseudogene TRBV3-2) to TRBJ2-3; possible D gene TRBD2, 5 bases. The CDR3 has 15 residues. Per germline, CDR1 LGHDT and CDR2 YNNKEL (reference sequence). Trimming shortened V by 6 bases and J by 0 bases, and 13 bases separated the two germline ends. The CDR3 bases are TGTGCCAGCAGAAATACTAGTGCTAGCACAGATACGCAGTATTTT. This codes for CASRNTSASTDTQYF.

The chain combines TRBV18 with TRBJ2-3; 10 nucleotides line up with TRBD2. CDR1 KGHSH and CDR2 LQKENI come from the germline V gene. Trimming at V came to 6 bases and at J to 3 bases, leaving 9 bases not matched to a gene. CDR3 length equals 16 residues. CDR3: CASSLRAGGPTDTQYF. The CDR3 nucleotides are TGTGCCAGCTCGCTAAGAGCGGGGGGGCCGACAGATACGCAGTATTTT. Combining the CDR3 with reference TRBV18 and TRBJ2-3 gives the whole variable domain NAGVMQNPRHLVRRRGQEARLRCSPMKGHSHVYWYRQLPEEGLKFMVYLQKENIIDESGMPKERFSAEFPKEGPSILRIQQVVRGDSAAYFCASSLRAGGPTDTQYFGPGTRLTVL.

This clone occurred once. The rearrangement links TRBV5-1 to TRBJ1-2; 10 bases fit TRBD1. V was pared by 3 bases and J by 1 base, with 0 bases of the junction left unmatched. CDR3 size: 14 residues. Germline V CDR1 and CDR2: SGHRS, YFSETQ. CDR3 sequence: CASSWTGGNYGYTF. For the CDR3, the DNA is TGCGCCAGCAGCTGGACAGGGGGTAACTATGGCTACACCTTC.

This chain joins TRBV7-6 and TRBJ2-7, with TRBD2 matching over 13 bases. This CDR3 spans 15 amino acids. The J segment lost 3 bases and the V segment lost 6 bases, leaving 5 bases of the junction unmatched. Germline V gives CDR1 SGHVS, CDR2 FNYEAQ. The CDR3 coding sequence is TGTGCCAGCAGGGCAACTAGCGGGGGGGGCTACGAGCAGTACTTC. It is translated as CASRATSGGGYEQYF.

CDR3 sequence reads: CSASPGTGMDGYTF. DNA for the CDR3: TGCAGTGCTAGTCCTGGGACAGGGATGGATGGCTACACCTTC. The rearrangement uses TRBV20-1 and TRBJ1-2, with 9 positions matching TRBD1. The CDR3 runs 14 residues. Germline CDR1 reads DFQATT; CDR2 reads SNEGSKA (reference sequence). The V segment lost 3 bases and the J segment 6 bases; nucleotides outside the gene matches: 8.

V gene TRBV27 combines with J gene TRBJ1-4; TRBD1 aligns across 9 bases. Germline V gives CDR1 MNHEY, CDR2 SMNVEV (reference sequence). J was trimmed by 14 bases and V by 8 bases; bases with no gene match: 9. This CDR3 has 12 amino acids. DNA of the CDR3: TGTGCCAGCGGATTTCCCGGGACAGGGCTGTTTTTT. It encodes CASGFPGTGLFF.

The V call is TRBV25-1, the J call TRBJ2-7; a weak D match, TRBD1 (6 bases). Trimming stripped 8 bases from V and 2 bases from J, with 13 bases between. Germline V gives CDR1 MGHDK, CDR2 SYGVNS. This CDR3 is built from 13 residues. DNA for the CDR3: TGTGCCAGCGCCAAGACAGGCCCCTACGAGCAGTACTTC. It specifies CASAKTGPYEQYF.